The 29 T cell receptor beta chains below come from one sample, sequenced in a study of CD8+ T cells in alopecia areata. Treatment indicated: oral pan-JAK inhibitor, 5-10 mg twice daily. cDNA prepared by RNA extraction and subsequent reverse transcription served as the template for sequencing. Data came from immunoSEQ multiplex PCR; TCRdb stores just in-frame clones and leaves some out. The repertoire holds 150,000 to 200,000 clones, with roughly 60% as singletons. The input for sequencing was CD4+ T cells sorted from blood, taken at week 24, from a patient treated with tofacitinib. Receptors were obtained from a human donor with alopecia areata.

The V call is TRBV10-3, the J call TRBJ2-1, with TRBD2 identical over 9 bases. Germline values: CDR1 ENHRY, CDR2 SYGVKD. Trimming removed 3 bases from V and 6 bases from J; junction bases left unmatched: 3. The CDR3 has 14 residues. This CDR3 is CAISDKRGVNEQFF. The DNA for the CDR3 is TGTGCCATCAGTGATAAGCGGGGGGTCAATGAGCAGTTCTTC.

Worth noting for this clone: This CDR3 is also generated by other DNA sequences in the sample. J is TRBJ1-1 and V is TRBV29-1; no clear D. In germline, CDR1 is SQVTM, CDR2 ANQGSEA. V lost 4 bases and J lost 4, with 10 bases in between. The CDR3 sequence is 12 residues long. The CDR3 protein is CSVGRGGTEAFF. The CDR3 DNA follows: TGCAGCGTTGGCCGGGGTGGCACTGAAGCTTTCTTT.

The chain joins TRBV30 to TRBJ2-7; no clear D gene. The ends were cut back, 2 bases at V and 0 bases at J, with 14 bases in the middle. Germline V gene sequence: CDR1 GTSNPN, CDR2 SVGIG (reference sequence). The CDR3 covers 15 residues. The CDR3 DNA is TGTGCCTGGAGTATAGGCGCGGTGAGCTCCTACGAGCAGTACTTC. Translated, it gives CAWSIGAVSSYEQYF.

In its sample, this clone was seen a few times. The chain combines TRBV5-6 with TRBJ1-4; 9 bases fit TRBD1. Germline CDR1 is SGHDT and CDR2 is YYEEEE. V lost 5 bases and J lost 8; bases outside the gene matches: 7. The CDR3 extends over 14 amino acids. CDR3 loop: CASRRTGEEEKLFF. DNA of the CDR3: TGTGCCAGCAGACGGACAGGGGAAGAAGAAAAACTGTTTTTT. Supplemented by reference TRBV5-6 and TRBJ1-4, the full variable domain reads DAGVTQSPTHLIKTRGQQVTLRCSPKSGHDTVSWYQQALGQGPQFIFQYYEEEERQRGNFPDRFSGHQFPNYSSELNVNALLLGDSALYLCASRRTGEEEKLFFGSGTQLSVL.

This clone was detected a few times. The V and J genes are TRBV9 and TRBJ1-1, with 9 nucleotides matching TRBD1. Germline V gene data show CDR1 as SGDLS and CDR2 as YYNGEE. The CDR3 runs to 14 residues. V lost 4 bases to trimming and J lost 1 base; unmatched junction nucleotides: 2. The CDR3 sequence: CASSSGQGNTEAFF. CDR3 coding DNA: TGTGCCAGCAGCTCGGGACAGGGGAACACTGAAGCTTTCTTT.

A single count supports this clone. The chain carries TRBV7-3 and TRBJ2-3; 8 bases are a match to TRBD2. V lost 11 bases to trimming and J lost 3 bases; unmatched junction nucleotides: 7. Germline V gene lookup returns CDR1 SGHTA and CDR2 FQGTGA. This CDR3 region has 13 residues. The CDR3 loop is CASARGGTDTQYF. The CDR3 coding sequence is TGTGCCTCCGCTCGCGGGGGGACAGATACGCAGTATTTT.

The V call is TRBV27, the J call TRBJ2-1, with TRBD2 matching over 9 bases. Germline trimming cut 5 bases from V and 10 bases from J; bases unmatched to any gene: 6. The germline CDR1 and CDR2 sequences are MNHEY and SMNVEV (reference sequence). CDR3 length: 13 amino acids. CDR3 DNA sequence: TGTGCCAGCAGTACGGGACTAGCTCGAGAGCAGTTCTTC. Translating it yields CASSTGLAREQFF.

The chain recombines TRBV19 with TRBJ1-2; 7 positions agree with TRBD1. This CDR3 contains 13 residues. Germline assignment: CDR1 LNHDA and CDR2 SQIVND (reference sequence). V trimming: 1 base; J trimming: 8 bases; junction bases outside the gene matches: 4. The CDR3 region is CASSIGTGAGYTF. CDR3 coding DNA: TGTGCCAGTAGTATAGGAACAGGGGCCGGCTACACCTTC.

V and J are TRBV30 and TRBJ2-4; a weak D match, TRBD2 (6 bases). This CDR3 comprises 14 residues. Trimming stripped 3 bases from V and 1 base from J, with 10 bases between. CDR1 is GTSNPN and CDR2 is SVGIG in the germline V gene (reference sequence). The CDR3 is CAWRTGGAKNIQYF. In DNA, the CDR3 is TGTGCCTGGAGAACTGGGGGGGCCAAAAACATTCAGTACTTC.

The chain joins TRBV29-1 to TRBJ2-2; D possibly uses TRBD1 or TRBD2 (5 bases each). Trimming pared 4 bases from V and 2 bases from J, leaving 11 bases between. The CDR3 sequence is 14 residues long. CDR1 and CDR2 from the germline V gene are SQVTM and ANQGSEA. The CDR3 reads CSVGGASNTGELFF. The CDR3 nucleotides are TGCAGCGTTGGAGGGGCCTCAAACACCGGGGAGCTGTTTTTT.

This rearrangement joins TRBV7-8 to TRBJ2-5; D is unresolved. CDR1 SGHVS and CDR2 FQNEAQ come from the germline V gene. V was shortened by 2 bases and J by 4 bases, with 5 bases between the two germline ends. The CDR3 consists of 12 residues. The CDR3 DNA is TGTGCCAGCAGCTTAAGTAGAGAGACCCAGTACTTC. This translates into CASSLSRETQYF. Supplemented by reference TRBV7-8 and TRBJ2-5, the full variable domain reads GAGVSQSPRYKVAKRGQDVALRCDPISGHVSLFWYQQALGQGPEFLTYFQNEAQLDKSGLPSDRFFAERPEGSVSTLKIQRTQQEDSAVYLCASSLSRETQYFGPGTRLLVL.

The CDR3 DNA reads TGCGCCAGCAGCCCTGGGGATGGCGGGGGCCGTTACAATGAGCAGTTCTTC. Translating it yields CASSPGDGGGRYNEQFF. The V call is TRBV5-1, the J call TRBJ2-1, with TRBD2 as a possible D gene (7 bases). The CDR3 is made up of 17 amino acids. CDR1 and CDR2 from the germline V gene are SGHRS and YFSETQ. Trimming left V 4 bases short and J 4 bases short, with 21 bases between.

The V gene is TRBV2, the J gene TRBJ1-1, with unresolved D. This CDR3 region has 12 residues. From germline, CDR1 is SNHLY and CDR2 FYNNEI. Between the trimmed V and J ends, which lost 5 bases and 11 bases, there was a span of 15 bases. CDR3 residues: CASSRLSDGAFF. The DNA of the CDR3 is TGTGCCAGCAGTAGGCTATCCGACGGGGCTTTCTTT.

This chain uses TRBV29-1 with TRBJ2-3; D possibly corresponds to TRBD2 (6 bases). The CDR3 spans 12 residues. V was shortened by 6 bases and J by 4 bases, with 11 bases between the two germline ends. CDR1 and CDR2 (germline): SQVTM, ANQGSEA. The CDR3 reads CSVEPGADTQYF. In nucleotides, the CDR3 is TGCAGCGTCGAACCGGGGGCAGATACGCAGTATTTT.

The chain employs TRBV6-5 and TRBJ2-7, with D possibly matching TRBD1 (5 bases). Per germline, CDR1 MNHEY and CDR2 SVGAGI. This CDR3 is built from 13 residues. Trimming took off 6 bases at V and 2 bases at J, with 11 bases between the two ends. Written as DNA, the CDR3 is TGTGCCAGCAGATCAGGGTATCCCTACGAGCAGTACTTC. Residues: CASRSGYPYEQYF.

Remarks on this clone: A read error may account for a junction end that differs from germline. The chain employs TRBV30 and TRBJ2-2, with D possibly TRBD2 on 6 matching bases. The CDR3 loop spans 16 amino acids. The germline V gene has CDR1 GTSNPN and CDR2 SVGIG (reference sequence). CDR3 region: CAWSSWGGPNTEELFF. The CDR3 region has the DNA TGTGCCTGGTCCTCATGGGGAGGCCCGAACACCGAGGAGCTGTTTTTT.

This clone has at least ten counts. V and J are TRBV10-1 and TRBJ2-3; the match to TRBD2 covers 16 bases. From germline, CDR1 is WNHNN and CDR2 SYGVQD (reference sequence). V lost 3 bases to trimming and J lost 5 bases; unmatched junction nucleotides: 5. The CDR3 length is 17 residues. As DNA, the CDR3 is TGCGCCAGCAGTGACGGGACTAGCGGGGGGGCAGGAGATACGCAGTATTTT. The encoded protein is CASSDGTSGGAGDTQYF.

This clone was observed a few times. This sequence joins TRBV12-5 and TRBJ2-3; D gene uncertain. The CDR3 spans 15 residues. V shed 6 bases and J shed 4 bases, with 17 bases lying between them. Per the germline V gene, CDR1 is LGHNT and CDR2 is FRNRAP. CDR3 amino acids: CASGPPKDQSDTQYF. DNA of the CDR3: TGTGCTAGTGGCCCCCCGAAGGACCAATCAGATACGCAGTATTTT.

The CDR3 nucleotides are TGTGCCAGCAGCCGGGCGGACAGAACCCAGCCCCAGCATTTT. Translated: CASSRADRTQPQHF. This chain joins TRBV27 and TRBJ1-5, with D perhaps matching TRBD1 (6 bases). The CDR3 loop spans 14 amino acids. The germline V and J ends were trimmed by 6 bases and 7 bases, with 16 bases remaining between them. Germline V gives CDR1 MNHEY, CDR2 SMNVEV (reference sequence).

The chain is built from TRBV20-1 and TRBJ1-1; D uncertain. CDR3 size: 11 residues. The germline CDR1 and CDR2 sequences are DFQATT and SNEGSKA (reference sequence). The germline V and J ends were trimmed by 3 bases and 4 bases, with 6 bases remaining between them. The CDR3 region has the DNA TGCAGTGCTAGCCAGTTCACTGAAGCTTTCTTT. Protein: CSASQFTEAFF.

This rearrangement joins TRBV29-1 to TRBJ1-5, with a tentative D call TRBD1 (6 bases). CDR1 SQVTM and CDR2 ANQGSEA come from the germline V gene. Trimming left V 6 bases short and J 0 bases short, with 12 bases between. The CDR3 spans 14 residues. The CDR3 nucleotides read TGCAGCGTATCCGGGACAAATAGCAATCAGCCCCAGCATTTT. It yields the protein CSVSGTNSNQPQHF.

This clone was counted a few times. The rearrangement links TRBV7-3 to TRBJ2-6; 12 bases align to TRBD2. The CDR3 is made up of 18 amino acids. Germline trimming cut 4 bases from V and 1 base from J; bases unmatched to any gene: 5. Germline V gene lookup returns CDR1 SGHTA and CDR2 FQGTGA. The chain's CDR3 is CASSSLAGGPSGANVLTF. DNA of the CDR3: TGTGCCAGCAGCTCCCTAGCGGGGGGGCCGTCTGGGGCCAACGTCCTGACTTTC.

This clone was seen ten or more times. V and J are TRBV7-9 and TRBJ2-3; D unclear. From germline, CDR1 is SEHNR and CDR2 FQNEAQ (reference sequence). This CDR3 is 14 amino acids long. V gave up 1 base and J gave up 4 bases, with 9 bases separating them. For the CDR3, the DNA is TGTGCCAGCAGCTTAGATTTGAGAGCAGATACGCAGTATTTT. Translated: CASSLDLRADTQYF.

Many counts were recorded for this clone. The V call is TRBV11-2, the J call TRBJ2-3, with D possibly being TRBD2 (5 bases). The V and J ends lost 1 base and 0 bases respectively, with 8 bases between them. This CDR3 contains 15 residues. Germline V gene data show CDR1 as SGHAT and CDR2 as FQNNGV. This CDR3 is CASSLGIASTDTQYF. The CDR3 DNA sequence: TGTGCCAGCAGCTTAGGGATAGCGAGCACAGATACGCAGTATTTT.

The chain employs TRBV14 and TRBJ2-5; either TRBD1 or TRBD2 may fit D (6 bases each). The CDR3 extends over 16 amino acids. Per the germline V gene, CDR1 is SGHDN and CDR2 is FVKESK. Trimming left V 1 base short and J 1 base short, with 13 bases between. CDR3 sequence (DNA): TGTGCCAGCAGCCAAGCCCCACGGGGGCTCCAAGAGACCCAGTACTTC. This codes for CASSQAPRGLQETQYF.

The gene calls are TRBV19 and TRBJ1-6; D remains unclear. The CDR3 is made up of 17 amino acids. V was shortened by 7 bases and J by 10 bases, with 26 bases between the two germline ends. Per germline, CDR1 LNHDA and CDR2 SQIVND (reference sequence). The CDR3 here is CASTRTIGLSGYSPLHF. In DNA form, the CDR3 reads TGTGCCAGTACTCGAACCATAGGCCTTAGTGGGTACTCACCCCTCCACTTT. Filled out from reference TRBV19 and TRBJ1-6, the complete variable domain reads DGGITQSPKYLFRKEGQNVTLSCEQNLNHDAMYWYRQDPGQGLRLIYYSQIVNDFQKGDIAEGYSVSREKKESFPLTVTSAQKNPTAFYLCASTRTIGLSGYSPLHFGNGTRLTVT.

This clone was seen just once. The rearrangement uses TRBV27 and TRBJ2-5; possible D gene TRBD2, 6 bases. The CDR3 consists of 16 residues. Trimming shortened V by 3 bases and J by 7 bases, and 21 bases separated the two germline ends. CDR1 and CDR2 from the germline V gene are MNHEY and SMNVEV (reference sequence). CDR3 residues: CASSFWSGGKEGTQYF. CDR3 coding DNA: TGTGCCAGCAGTTTTTGGTCCGGAGGCAAGGAGGGGACCCAGTACTTC.

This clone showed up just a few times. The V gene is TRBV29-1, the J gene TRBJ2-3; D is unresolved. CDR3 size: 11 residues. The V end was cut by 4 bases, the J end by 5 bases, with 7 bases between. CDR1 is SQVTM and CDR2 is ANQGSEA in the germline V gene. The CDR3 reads CSVGTQDTQYF. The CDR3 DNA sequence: TGCAGCGTTGGGACCCAAGATACGCAGTATTTT.

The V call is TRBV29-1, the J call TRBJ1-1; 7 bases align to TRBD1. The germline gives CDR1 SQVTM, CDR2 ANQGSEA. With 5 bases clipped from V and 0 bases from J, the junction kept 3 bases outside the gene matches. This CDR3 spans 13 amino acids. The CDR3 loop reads CSVQQGLNTEAFF. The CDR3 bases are TGCAGCGTTCAACAGGGGTTGAACACTGAAGCTTTCTTT. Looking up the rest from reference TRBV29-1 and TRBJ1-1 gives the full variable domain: SAVISQKPSRDICQRGTSLTIQCQVDSQVTMMFWYRQQPGQSLTLIATANQGSEATYESGFVIDKFPISRPNLTFSTLTVSNMSPEDSSIYLCSVQQGLNTEAFFGQGTRLTVV.